The sequence of this TCR beta chain was determined in a study of CD8 T cells in Susac syndrome. Trimming removed 0 bases at V and 11 bases at J, with 19 bases between. CDR3 length: 15 residues. The germline gives CDR1 MNHNY, CDR2 SVGAGI (reference sequence). The patients who served as multiple sclerosis controls were treatment-naive and had stable or active relapsing-remitting disease that fulfilled the revised McDonald criteria. TEMRA cells were FACS-enriched, and CD8+ and CD4+ T cells were isolated negatively. Reverse transcription of about 0.5 to 1 ug RNA used random hexamers. Amplification of TCR beta CDR3 was carried out by immunoSEQ multiplex PCR, which covered 54 Vbeta and 13 Jbeta segments. One entry per CDR3 protein results from TCRdb running MiXCR on the immunoSEQ multiplex PCR reads. Altogether some 150,000 distinct CDR3 sequences are present, around 95% being singletons, with the ten largest covering 0.15%.

The V call is TRBV6-6, the J call TRBJ2-5; the D gene could be TRBD1 or TRBD2 (6 bases each). The sample was CD8+ T cells from PBMCs. The source of this sequence is a human donor with multiple sclerosis. Here the CDR3 reads CASSYSITGAAGQYF. CDR3 DNA sequence: TGTGCCAGCAGTTACTCGATAACGGGGGCGGCCGGGCAGTACTTC.